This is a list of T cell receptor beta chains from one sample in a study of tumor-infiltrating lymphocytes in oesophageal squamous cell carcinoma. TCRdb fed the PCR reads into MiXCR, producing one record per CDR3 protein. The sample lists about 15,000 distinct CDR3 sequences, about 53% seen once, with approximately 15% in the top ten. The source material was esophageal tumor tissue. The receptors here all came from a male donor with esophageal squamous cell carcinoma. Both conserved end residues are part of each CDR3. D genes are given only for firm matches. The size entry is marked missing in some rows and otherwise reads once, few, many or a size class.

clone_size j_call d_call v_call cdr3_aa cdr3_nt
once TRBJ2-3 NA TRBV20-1 CSARDVQVQVQSEYF TGCAGTGCTAGAGATGTCCAGGTCCAGGTGCAATCGGAGTATTTT
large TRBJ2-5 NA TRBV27 CASSFLGTGPGETQYF TGTGCCAGCAGTTTTCTCGGAACAGGACCAGGGGAGACCCAGTACTTC
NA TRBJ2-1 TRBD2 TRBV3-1 CASSQGLGTSENNEQFF TGTGCCAGCAGCCAAGGTTTAGGGACTAGCGAAAACAATGAGCAGTTCTTC
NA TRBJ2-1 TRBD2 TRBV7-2 CASSLERLAGYNEQFF TGTGCCAGCAGCTTAGAGCGTCTAGCGGGGTACAATGAGCAGTTCTTC
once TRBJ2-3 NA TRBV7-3 CASSLAGPTDTQYF TGTGCCAGCAGCTTGGCGGGACCCACAGATACGCAGTATTTT
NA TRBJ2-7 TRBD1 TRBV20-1 CSARLQGGFYEQYF TGCAGTGCTAGATTACAGGGGGGATTCTACGAGCAGTACTTC
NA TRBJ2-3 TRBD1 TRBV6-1 CASSRRWDRATDTQYF TGTGCCAGCAGTAGACGTTGGGACAGGGCCACAGATACGCAGTATTTT
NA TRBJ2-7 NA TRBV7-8 CASSLAWGPYEQYF TGTGCCAGCAGCTTAGCCTGGGGGCCCTACGAGCAGTACTTC
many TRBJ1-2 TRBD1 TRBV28 CASIPGQGNFYGYTF TGTGCCAGCATCCCAGGACAGGGAAACTTCTATGGCTACACCTTC
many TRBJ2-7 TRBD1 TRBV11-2 CASSRQGANYNEQYF TGTGCCAGCAGCCGACAGGGGGCGAACTACAATGAGCAGTACTTC
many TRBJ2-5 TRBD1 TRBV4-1 CASSGQGEETQYF TGCGCCAGCAGCGGACAGGGTGAAGAGACCCAGTACTTC
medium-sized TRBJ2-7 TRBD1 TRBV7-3 CASSPGTGSYEQYF TGTGCCAGCAGCCCAGGGACAGGATCCTACGAGCAGTACTTC